This T cell receptor beta chain was captured by sequencing in a study of blood T cell repertoires in COVID-19. Study at large: Material from acute and convalescent COVID-19 was sourced from the United States, Italy and Spain.

Clones were sequenced by immunoSEQ multiplex PCR, and TCRdb holds only the in-frame ones, with some missing. In the table there are under 60,000 clones, around four fifths of which are singletons. Germline V gene sequence: CDR1 SGHTA, CDR2 FQGNSA. The CDR3 consists of 17 residues. V shed 5 bases, J shed 3 bases, and the junction held 12 bases outside the gene matches. Sample: peripheral blood. J is TRBJ1-2 and V is TRBV7-2; TRBD1 matches 10 bases. This clonotype was obtained from a man aged 55-75 years with acute or convalescent COVID-19. The CDR3 loop reads CASSARVGQGHDYGYTF. Here the CDR3 DNA reads TGTGCCAGCAGCGCGCGGGTGGGACAGGGGCACGACTATGGCTACACCTTC.